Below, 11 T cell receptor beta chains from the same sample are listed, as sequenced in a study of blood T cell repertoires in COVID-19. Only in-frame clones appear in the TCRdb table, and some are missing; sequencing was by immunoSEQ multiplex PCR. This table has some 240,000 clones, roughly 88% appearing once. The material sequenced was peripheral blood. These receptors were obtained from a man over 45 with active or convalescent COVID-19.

In nucleotides, the CDR3 is TGTGCCAGCAGCTTAGTGGCACAGGGAATGCCCCAGCATTTT. It encodes CASSLVAQGMPQHF. The chain is built from TRBV11-2 and TRBJ1-5; weak D call: TRBD1 (6 bases). The V and J ends lost 1 base and 9 bases respectively, with 13 bases between them. The CDR3 has 14 amino acids. The germline CDR1 and CDR2 sequences are SGHAT and FQNNGV.

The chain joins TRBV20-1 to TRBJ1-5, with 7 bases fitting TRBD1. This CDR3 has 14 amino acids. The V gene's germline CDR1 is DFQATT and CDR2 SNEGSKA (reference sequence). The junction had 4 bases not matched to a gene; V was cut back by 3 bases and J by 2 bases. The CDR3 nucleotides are TGCAGTGCTAGTAGCAGGGGGGGCAATCAGCCCCAGCATTTT. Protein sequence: CSASSRGGNQPQHF.

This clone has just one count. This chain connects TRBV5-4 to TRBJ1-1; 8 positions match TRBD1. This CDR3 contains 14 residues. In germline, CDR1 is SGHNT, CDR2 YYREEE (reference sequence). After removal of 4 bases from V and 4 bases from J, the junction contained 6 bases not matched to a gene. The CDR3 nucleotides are TGTGCCAGCAGCCCGACAGGGGATCGCACTGAAGCTTTCTTT. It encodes CASSPTGDRTEAFF.

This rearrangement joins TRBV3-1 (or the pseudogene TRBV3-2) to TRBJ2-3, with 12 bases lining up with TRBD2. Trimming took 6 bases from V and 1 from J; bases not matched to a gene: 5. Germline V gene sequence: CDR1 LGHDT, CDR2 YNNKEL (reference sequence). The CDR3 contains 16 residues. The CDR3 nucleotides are TGTGCCAGCAGACTGACTAGCGGGGGACGCACAGATACGCAGTATTTT. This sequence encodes CASRLTSGGRTDTQYF.

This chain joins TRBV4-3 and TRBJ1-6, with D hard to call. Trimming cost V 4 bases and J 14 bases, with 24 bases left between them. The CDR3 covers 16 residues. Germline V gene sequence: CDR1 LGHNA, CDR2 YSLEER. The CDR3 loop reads CASSPDRSLGGRSLHF. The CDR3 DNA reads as TGCGCCAGCAGCCCCGACCGATCGCTAGGAGGTCGGTCCCTCCACTTT.

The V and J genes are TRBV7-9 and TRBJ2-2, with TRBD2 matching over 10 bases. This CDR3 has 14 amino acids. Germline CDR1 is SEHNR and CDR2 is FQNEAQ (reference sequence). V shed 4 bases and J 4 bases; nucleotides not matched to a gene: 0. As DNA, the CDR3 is TGTGCCAGCAGCTCTAGCGGGGGCACCGGGGAGCTGTTTTTT. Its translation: CASSSSGGTGELFF.

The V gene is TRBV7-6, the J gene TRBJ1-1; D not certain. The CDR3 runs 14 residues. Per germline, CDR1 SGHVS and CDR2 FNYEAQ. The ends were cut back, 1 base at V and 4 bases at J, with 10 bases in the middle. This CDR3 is CASSLGSSPTEAFF. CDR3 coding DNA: TGTGCCAGCAGCTTAGGAAGCTCCCCCACTGAAGCTTTCTTT.

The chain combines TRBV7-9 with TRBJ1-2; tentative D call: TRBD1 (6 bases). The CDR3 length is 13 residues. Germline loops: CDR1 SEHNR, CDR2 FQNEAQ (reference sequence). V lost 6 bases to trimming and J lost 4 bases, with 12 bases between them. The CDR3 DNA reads TGTGCCAGCAGACCGGGACAAGTCTATGGCTACACCTTC. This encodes CASRPGQVYGYTF.

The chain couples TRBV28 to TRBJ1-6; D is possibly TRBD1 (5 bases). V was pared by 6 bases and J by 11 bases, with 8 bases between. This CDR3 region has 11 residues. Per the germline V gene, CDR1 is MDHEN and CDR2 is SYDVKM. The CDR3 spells CASRGVTPLHF. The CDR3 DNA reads TGTGCCAGCAGAGGGGTGACACCCCTCCACTTT.

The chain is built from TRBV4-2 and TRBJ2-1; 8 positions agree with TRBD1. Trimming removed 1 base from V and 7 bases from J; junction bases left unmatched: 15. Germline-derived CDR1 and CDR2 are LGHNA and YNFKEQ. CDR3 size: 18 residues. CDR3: CASSQVGTGELWGNEQFF. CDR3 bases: TGTGCCAGCAGCCAAGTCGGGACAGGCGAGCTGTGGGGGAATGAGCAGTTCTTC.

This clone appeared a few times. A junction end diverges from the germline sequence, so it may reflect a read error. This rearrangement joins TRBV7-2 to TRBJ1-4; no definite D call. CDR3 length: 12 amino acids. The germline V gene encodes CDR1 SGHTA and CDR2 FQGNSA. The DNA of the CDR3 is TGTGCCAGCAGCTTTGCCCGGGAAAAAATGTTTTTT. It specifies CASSFAREKMFF.